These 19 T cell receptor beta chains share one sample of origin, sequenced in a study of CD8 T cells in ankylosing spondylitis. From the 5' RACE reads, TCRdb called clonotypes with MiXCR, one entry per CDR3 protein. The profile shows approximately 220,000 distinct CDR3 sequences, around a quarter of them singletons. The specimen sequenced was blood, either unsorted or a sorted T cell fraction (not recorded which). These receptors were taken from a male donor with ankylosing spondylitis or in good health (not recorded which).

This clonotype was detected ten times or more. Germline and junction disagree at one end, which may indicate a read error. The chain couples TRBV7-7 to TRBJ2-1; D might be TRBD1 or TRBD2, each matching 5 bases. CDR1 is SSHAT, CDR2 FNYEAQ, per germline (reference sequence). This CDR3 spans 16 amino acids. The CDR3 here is CASSLGAPGAYNEQFF. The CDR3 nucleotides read TGTGCTAGCAGCTTAGGGGCTCCCGGGGCCTACAATGAGCAGTTCTTC.

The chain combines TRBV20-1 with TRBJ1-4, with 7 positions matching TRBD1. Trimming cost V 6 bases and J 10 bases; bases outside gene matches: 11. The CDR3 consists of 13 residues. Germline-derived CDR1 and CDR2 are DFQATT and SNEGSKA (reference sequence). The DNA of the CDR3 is TGCAGTGCCCATGACAGGGTTGGCGGAAAACTGTTTTTT. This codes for CSAHDRVGGKLFF.

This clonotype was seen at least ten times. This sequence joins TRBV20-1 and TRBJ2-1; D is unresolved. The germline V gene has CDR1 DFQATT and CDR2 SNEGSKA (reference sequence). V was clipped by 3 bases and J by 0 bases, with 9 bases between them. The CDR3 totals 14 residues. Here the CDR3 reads CSASPLNSYNEQFF. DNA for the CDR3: TGCAGTGCTAGTCCGTTGAACTCCTACAATGAGCAGTTCTTC.

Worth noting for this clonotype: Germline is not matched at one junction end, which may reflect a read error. The CDR3 nucleotides are TGCGGTGCTCGAAGCGGGACCGTAGGCCATGAGCAGTTCTTC. Protein product: CGARSGTVGHEQFF. The chain combines TRBV20-1 with TRBJ2-1; 7 nucleotides align to TRBD2. Per the germline V gene, CDR1 is DFQATT and CDR2 is SNEGSKA (reference sequence). The CDR3 sequence is 14 residues long.

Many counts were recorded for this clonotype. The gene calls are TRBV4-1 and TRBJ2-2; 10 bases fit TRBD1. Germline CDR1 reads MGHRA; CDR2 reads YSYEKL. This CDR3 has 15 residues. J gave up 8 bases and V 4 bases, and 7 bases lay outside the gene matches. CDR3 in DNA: TGCGCCAGCAGCCGCTCCGGGACAGGGGCGGGGGAGCTGTTTTTT. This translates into CASSRSGTGAGELFF.

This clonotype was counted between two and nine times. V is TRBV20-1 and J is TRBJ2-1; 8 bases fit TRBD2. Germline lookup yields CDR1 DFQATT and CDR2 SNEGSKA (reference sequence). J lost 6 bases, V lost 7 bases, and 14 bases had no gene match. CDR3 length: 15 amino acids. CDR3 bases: TGCAGTGGGAGCGGACTAGCCGCAGTCGGCAATGAGCAGTTCTTC. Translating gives CSGSGLAAVGNEQFF.

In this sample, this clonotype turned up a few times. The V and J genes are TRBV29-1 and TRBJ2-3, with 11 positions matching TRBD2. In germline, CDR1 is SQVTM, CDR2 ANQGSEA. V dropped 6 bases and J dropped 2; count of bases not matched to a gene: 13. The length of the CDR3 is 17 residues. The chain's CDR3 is CSVSGTSGDPLTDTQYF. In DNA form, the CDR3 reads TGCAGCGTCTCGGGGACTAGCGGAGACCCCCTCACAGATACGCAGTATTTT.

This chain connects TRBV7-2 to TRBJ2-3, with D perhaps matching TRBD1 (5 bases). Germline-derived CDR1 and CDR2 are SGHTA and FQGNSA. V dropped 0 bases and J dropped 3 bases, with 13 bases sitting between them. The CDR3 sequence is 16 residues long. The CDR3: CASSLAAQGGTDTQYF. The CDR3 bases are TGTGCCAGCAGCTTAGCGGCTCAGGGTGGAACAGATACGCAGTATTTT.

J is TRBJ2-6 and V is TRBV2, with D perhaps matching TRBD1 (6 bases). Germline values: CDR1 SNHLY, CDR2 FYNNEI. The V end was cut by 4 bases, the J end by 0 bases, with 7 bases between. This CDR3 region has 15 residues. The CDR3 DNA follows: TGTGCCAGCAGTGGAGGGGGCTCTGGGGCCAACGTCCTGACTTTC. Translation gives CASSGGGSGANVLTF.

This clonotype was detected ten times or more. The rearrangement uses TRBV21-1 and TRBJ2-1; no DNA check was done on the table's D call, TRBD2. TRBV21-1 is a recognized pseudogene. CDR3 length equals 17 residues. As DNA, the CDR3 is TGTGCCAGCAGCAAAGTAGGACTAGCGGGAGTTAACAATGAGCAGTTCTTC. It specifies CASSKVGLAGVNNEQFF.

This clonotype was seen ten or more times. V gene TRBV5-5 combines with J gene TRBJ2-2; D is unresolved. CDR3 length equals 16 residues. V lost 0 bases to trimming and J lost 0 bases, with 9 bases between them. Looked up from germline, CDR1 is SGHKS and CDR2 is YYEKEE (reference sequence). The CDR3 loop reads CASSLGPFTNTGELFF. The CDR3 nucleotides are TGTGCCAGCAGCTTGGGTCCCTTCACGAACACCGGGGAGCTGTTTTTT.

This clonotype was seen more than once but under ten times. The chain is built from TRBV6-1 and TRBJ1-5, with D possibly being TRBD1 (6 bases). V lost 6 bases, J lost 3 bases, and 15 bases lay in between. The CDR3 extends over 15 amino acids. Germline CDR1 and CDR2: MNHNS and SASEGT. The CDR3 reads CASSKAQGYNQPQHF. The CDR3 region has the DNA TGTGCCAGCAGCAAGGCGCAGGGGTACAATCAGCCCCAGCATTTT.

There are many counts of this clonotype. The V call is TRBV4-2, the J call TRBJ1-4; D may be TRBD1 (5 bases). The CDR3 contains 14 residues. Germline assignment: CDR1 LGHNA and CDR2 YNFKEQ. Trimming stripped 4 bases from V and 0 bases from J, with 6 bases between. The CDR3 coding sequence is TGTGCCAGCAGCCCACAGGCAACTAATGAAAAACTGTTTTTT. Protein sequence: CASSPQATNEKLFF.

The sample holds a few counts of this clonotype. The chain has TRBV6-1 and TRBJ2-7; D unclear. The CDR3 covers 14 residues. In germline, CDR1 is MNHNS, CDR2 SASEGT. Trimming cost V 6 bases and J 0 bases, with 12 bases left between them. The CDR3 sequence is CASRRYRSSYEQYF. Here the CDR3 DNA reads TGTGCCAGCAGAAGGTATAGGAGCTCCTACGAGCAGTACTTC.

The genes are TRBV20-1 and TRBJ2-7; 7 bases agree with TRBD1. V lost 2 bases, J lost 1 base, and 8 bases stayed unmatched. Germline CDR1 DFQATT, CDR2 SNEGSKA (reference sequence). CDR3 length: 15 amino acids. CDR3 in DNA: TGCAGTGCTAGACCCCGGGACAGTTTATCCTACGAGCAGTACTTC. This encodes CSARPRDSLSYEQYF.

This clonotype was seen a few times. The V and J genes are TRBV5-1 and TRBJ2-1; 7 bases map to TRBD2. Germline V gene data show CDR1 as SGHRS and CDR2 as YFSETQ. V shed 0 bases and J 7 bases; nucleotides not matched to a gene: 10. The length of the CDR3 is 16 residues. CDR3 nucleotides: TGCGCCAGCAGCTTGGAAGCAGCGGGACTGGGGAATGAGCAGTTCTTC. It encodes CASSLEAAGLGNEQFF.

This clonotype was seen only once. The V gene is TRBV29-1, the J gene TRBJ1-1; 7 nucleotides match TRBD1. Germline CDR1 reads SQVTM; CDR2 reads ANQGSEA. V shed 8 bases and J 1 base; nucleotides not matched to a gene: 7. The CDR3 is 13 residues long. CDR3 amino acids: CSSRQGRNTEAFF. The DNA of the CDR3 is TGCAGCTCCAGACAGGGACGGAACACTGAAGCTTTCTTT.

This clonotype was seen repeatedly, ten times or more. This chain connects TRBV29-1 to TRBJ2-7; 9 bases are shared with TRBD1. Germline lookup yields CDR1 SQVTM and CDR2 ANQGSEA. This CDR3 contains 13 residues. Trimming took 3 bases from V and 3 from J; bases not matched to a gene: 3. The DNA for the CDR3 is TGCAGCGTTGAGTGGACAGGGGTCTACGAGCAGTACTTC. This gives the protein CSVEWTGVYEQYF.

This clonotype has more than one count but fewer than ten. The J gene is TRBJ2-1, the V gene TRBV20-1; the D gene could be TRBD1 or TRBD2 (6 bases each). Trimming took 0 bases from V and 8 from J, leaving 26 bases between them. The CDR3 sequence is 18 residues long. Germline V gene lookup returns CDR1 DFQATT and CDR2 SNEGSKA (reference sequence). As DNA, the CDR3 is TGCAGTGCTAGAGATGTCAGGGGTACTAGCTCCCATGTGTATGAGCAGTTCTTC. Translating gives CSARDVRGTSSHVYEQFF.